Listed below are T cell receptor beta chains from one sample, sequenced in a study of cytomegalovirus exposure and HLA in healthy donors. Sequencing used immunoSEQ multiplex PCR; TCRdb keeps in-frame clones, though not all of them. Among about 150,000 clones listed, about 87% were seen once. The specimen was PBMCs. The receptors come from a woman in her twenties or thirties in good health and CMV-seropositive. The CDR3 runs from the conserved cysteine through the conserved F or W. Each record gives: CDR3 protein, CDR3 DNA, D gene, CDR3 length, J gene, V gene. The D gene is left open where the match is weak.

CDR3 protein: CASSYSNIGVYYGYTF; CDR3 DNA: TGTGCCAGCAGTTACTCGAACATCGGGGTTTACTATGGCTACACCTTC; D gene: .; CDR3 length: 16; J gene: TRBJ1-2; V gene: TRBV6-5
CDR3 protein: CASSLWGLDSNQPQHF; CDR3 DNA: TGCGCCAGCTCGCTGTGGGGCCTGGATAGCAATCAGCCCCAGCATTTT; D gene: .; CDR3 length: 16; J gene: TRBJ1-5; V gene: TRBV5-1
CDR3 protein: CASSHLGTTTTDTQYF; CDR3 DNA: TGCGCCAGCAGCCACCTAGGGACTACCACCACAGATACGCAGTATTTT; D gene: TRBD2; CDR3 length: 16; J gene: TRBJ2-3; V gene: TRBV4-1
CDR3 protein: CASSYPRQGAYEQFF; CDR3 DNA: TGTGCCAGCAGTTACCCGAGACAGGGGGCATATGAGCAGTTCTTC; D gene: TRBD1; CDR3 length: 15; J gene: TRBJ2-1; V gene: TRBV6-5
CDR3 protein: CASSRPGFRAPYSYEQYF; CDR3 DNA: TGTGCCAGCAGCCGTCCCGGGTTCAGGGCCCCTTACTCCTACGAGCAGTACTTC; D gene: .; CDR3 length: 18; J gene: TRBJ2-7; V gene: TRBV28
CDR3 protein: CASSIQGGLSYEQYF; CDR3 DNA: TGTGCCAGCAGTATACAGGGGGGGCTCTCCTACGAGCAGTACTTC; D gene: .; CDR3 length: 15; J gene: TRBJ2-7; V gene: TRBV6-1
CDR3 protein: CASSPGGSYEQYF; CDR3 DNA: TGTGCCAGCAGCCCAGGGGGGTCCTACGAGCAGTACTTC; D gene: .; CDR3 length: 13; J gene: TRBJ2-7; V gene: TRBV5-4
CDR3 protein: CASSPPDRGNYNEQFF; CDR3 DNA: TGCGCCAGCAGCCCACCGGACAGGGGAAACTACAATGAGCAGTTCTTC; D gene: TRBD1; CDR3 length: 16; J gene: TRBJ2-1; V gene: TRBV5-1
CDR3 protein: CATLLAGGPGNEQFF; CDR3 DNA: TGTGCCACCTTGCTAGCGGGAGGGCCTGGCAATGAGCAGTTCTTC; D gene: TRBD2; CDR3 length: 15; J gene: TRBJ2-1; V gene: TRBV7-9
CDR3 protein: CASSPSPGSYNEQFF; CDR3 DNA: TGTGCCAGCTCACCAAGTCCGGGGTCCTACAATGAGCAGTTCTTC; D gene: .; CDR3 length: 15; J gene: TRBJ2-1; V gene: TRBV18
CDR3 protein: CASSFDGGGVGYEQYF; CDR3 DNA: TGTGCCAGCAGCTTCGACGGCGGGGGAGTTGGTTACGAGCAGTACTTC; D gene: TRBD2; CDR3 length: 16; J gene: TRBJ2-7; V gene: TRBV5-5
CDR3 protein: CATSAGGYVDTQYF; CDR3 DNA: TGTGCCACCAGCGCCGGGGGTTATGTAGATACGCAGTATTTT; D gene: .; CDR3 length: 14; J gene: TRBJ2-3; V gene: TRBV15
CDR3 protein: CASTPGLGTDTQYF; CDR3 DNA: TGTGCCAGTACTCCGGGACTAGGGACAGATACGCAGTATTTT; D gene: TRBD2; CDR3 length: 14; J gene: TRBJ2-3; V gene: TRBV19
CDR3 protein: CASSVTSGYNEQFF; CDR3 DNA: TGCGCCAGCAGTGTGACTAGCGGGTACAATGAGCAGTTCTTC; D gene: TRBD2; CDR3 length: 14; J gene: TRBJ2-1; V gene: TRBV5-1
CDR3 protein: CASILGTSYNEQFF; CDR3 DNA: TGTGCCAGCATCCTCGGGACTAGCTACAATGAGCAGTTCTTC; D gene: TRBD2; CDR3 length: 14; J gene: TRBJ2-1; V gene: TRBV2
CDR3 protein: CASAQDSRRSQYF; CDR3 DNA: TGTGCTAGTGCTCAGGACAGTCGGAGATCCCAGTACTTC; D gene: .; CDR3 length: 13; J gene: TRBJ2-5; V gene: TRBV12-5
CDR3 protein: CASVHRGQGTAGELFF; CDR3 DNA: TGTGCCAGTGTCCATAGGGGACAGGGAACGGCCGGGGAGCTGTTTTTT; D gene: TRBD1; CDR3 length: 16; J gene: TRBJ2-2; V gene: TRBV2
CDR3 protein: CASSPNRLLGYTF; CDR3 DNA: TGTGCCAGCAGCCCTAACAGGTTGCTTGGCTACACCTTC; D gene: .; CDR3 length: 13; J gene: TRBJ1-2; V gene: TRBV7-2
CDR3 protein: CASRTGDGNTIYF; CDR3 DNA: TGTGCCAGCCGGACAGGGGATGGAAACACCATATATTTT; D gene: TRBD1; CDR3 length: 13; J gene: TRBJ1-3; V gene: TRBV6-1
CDR3 protein: CASSLLGQTGYEQYF; CDR3 DNA: TGTGCCAGCAGTCTATTGGGGCAGACAGGCTACGAGCAGTACTTC; D gene: .; CDR3 length: 15; J gene: TRBJ2-7; V gene: TRBV28
CDR3 protein: CASSLSAAKNSPLHF; CDR3 DNA: TGCGCCAGCAGCTTGTCGGCAGCGAAAAATTCACCCCTCCACTTT; D gene: .; CDR3 length: 15; J gene: TRBJ1-6; V gene: TRBV5-1
CDR3 protein: CASSGRTSALGGYEQYF; CDR3 DNA: TGTGCCAGCAGTGGTCGGACTAGCGCCCTGGGGGGCTACGAGCAGTACTTC; D gene: TRBD2; CDR3 length: 17; J gene: TRBJ2-7; V gene: TRBV27
CDR3 protein: CASSLSPAGVAKNIQYF; CDR3 DNA: TGCGCCAGCAGCTTAAGTCCAGCGGGAGTGGCCAAAAACATTCAGTACTTC; D gene: TRBD2; CDR3 length: 17; J gene: TRBJ2-4; V gene: TRBV5-1
CDR3 protein: CASSPNYAGELFF; CDR3 DNA: TGTGCCAGCAGCCCCAACTATGCCGGGGAGCTGTTTTTT; D gene: .; CDR3 length: 13; J gene: TRBJ2-2; V gene: TRBV7-2
CDR3 protein: CASSLGQGNSPLHF; CDR3 DNA: TGCGCCAGCAGCTTGGGGCAGGGGAATTCACCCCTCCACTTT; D gene: .; CDR3 length: 14; J gene: TRBJ1-6; V gene: TRBV5-1